A single sample is the source of the 29 T cell receptor beta chains below, sequenced in a study of regulatory T cells in long-lasting Graves disease. Indicated time point: newly diagnosed GD, antithyroid drugs for less than 3 months. Scientists built the TCR library using RNA that was extracted from PBMCs. Arm-PCR of CDR3 regions and iRepertoire HTBI primers were used to build TCR beta libraries. MiXCR, run by TCRdb on the multiplex PCR reads, gives a single entry per CDR3 protein. The sample lists about 500,000 distinct CDR3 sequences, around 12% occurring once. This sample was shared with a second study, whose subject was T cells in Graves' hyperthyroidism and ophthalmopathy.

The starting material was peripheral blood mononuclear cells (PBMCs), obtained at new diagnosis, from a patient treated with antithyroid drugs. These receptors all stem from a woman in her 30s with Graves disease.

This clonotype was detected ten times or more. V and J are TRBV20-1 and TRBJ1-2; weak D call: TRBD1 (6 bases). The germline V gene has CDR1 DFQATT and CDR2 SNEGSKA (reference sequence). V shed 3 bases and J shed 3 bases, with 11 bases lying between them. The CDR3 contains 13 residues. The CDR3 loop reads CSASINRDYGYTF. The CDR3 DNA reads as TGCAGTGCTAGTATCAACAGGGACTATGGCTACACCTTC.

This clonotype was found a few times. The genes are TRBV11-2 and TRBJ2-1; D may be TRBD2 (6 bases). This CDR3 contains 16 residues. Trimming shortened V by 5 bases and J by 8 bases, and 22 bases separated the two germline ends. Germline V gives CDR1 SGHAT, CDR2 FQNNGV. The CDR3 DNA is TGTGCCAGCAGCCAGGGCGGCGGACTACGACGGGATGAGCAGTTCTTC. Residues: CASSQGGGLRRDEQFF. The variable domain in full, completed from reference TRBV11-2 and TRBJ2-1, reads EAGVAQSPRYKIIEKRQSVAFWCNPISGHATLYWYQQILGQGPKLLIQFQNNGVVDDSQLPKDRFSAERLKGVDSTLKIQPAKLEDSAVYLCASSQGGGLRRDEQFFGPGTRLTVL.

The V and J genes are TRBV12-3 or TRBV12-4 and TRBJ2-5; D might be TRBD2 (5 bases). The V end was cut by 4 bases, the J end by 0 bases, with 18 bases between. The CDR3 is 17 amino acids. The CDR3 region has the DNA TGTGCCAGCAGTTCGCAACTTATCTCGGGGTACCAAGAGACCCAGTACTTC. Residues: CASSSQLISGYQETQYF.

There are many counts of this clonotype. The V call is TRBV6-2 or TRBV6-3, the J call TRBJ1-5; D is ambiguous. The CDR3 contains 18 residues. V lost 8 bases and J 0 bases, leaving 23 bases between the germline ends. The germline gives CDR1 MNHEY, CDR2 SVGEGT. The CDR3 here is CASSIPNRVTYSNQPQHF. Written as DNA, the CDR3 is TGTGCCAGCTCGATACCCAATAGAGTCACCTATAGCAATCAGCCCCAGCATTTT.

Turning to this clonotype: A read error is possible here, since a much larger clone lies one base away. The conserved phenylalanine or tryptophan normally closing the CDR3 is absent here, so this likely arose from a read error. V gene TRBV4-1 combines with J gene TRBJ1-1; the match to TRBD1 covers 8 bases. This CDR3 is built from 15 residues. CDR1 is MGHRA and CDR2 is YSYEKL in the germline V gene. The trim removed 2 bases at V and 7 bases at J, leaving 9 bases unmatched. The CDR3 DNA reads TGCGCCAGCAGCCAACCCTTCGGCAGGGGGCTTGAAGCTTTCCTT. It yields the protein CASSQPFGRGLEAFL.

This clonotype showed up just a few times. The rearrangement uses TRBV19 and TRBJ2-1, with D hard to call. The CDR3 consists of 16 residues. The V and J ends lost 5 bases and 3 bases respectively, with 17 bases between them. The germline CDR1 and CDR2 sequences are LNHDA and SQIVND (reference sequence). CDR3 in amino acids: CASSGQERANYNEQFF. The CDR3 region has the DNA TGTGCCAGTAGTGGGCAGGAACGGGCTAACTACAATGAGCAGTTCTTC.

This clonotype was observed a few times. The V gene is TRBV18, the J gene TRBJ2-2; D unresolved. The ends were cut back, 3 bases at V and 3 bases at J, with 8 bases in the middle. Looked up from germline, CDR1 is KGHSH and CDR2 is LQKENI. The CDR3 runs to 14 residues. The CDR3 nucleotides are TGTGCCAGCTCACCGAGGCAGGACACCGGGGAGCTGTTTTTT. Translating gives CASSPRQDTGELFF.

This clonotype was observed at least ten times. CDR3 sequence: CASSFLGQGRVEQFF. CDR3 nucleotide sequence: TGTGCCAGCAGCTTCTTAGGACAGGGGAGGGTTGAGCAGTTCTTC. This chain uses TRBV7-2 with TRBJ2-1; 9 nucleotides match TRBD1. V lost 3 bases to trimming and J lost 9 bases; unmatched junction nucleotides: 9. This CDR3 spans 15 amino acids. Germline V gene data show CDR1 as SGHTA and CDR2 as FQGNSA.

The chain combines TRBV30 with TRBJ2-1; possible D gene TRBD2, 5 bases. This CDR3 comprises 13 residues. Germline V gives CDR1 GTSNPN, CDR2 SVGIG (reference sequence). This CDR3 reads CVYLGPGYNEQFF. The CDR3, as DNA: TGTGTCTACCTCGGACCGGGATACAATGAGCAGTTCTTC.

This clonotype has a count of ten or more. This chain uses TRBV19 with TRBJ1-1; 7 bases are a match to TRBD1. After removal of 8 bases from V and 9 bases from J, the junction contained 18 bases not matched to a gene. This CDR3 is built from 15 residues. Germline V gene data show CDR1 as LNHDA and CDR2 as SQIVND (reference sequence). The CDR3 sequence is CASAGWGPGGGQAFF. Here the CDR3 DNA reads TGTGCCAGTGCAGGGTGGGGCCCAGGGGGAGGACAAGCTTTCTTT.

This clonotype was seen repeatedly, ten times or more. V usage is TRBV2 and J usage is TRBJ2-1; TRBD1 aligns across 9 bases. The germline V gene encodes CDR1 SNHLY and CDR2 FYNNEI. The CDR3 contains 13 residues. Germline trimming cut 6 bases from V and 10 bases from J; bases unmatched to any gene: 7. Written as DNA, the CDR3 is TGTGCCAGCAGCCCCGGGACAGGGCCCGAGCAGTTCTTC. The encoded protein is CASSPGTGPEQFF.

This clonotype was seen ten or more times. The CDR3 DNA reads TGCAGTGGTCTCCAGATCCCCTACAATGAGCAGTTCTTC. Protein sequence: CSGLQIPYNEQFF. The chain uses TRBV20-1 and TRBJ2-1, with D uncertain. Germline V lookup: CDR1 DFQATT, CDR2 SNEGSKA (reference sequence). The V end was cut by 7 bases, the J end by 2 bases, with 12 bases between. This CDR3 spans 13 amino acids.

In this sample, this clonotype turned up many times. The V and J genes are TRBV5-1 and TRBJ2-7; a weak D match, TRBD2 (6 bases). In germline, CDR1 is SGHRS, CDR2 YFSETQ. Trimming removed 3 bases from V and 0 bases from J, with 13 bases in between. The CDR3 has 15 residues. The DNA for the CDR3 is TGCGCCAGCAGCTACCAACCGGAGGGCTCCTACGAGCAGTACTTC. Translated, it gives CASSYQPEGSYEQYF.

This chain uses TRBV11-3 with TRBJ2-1, with D tentatively TRBD1 or TRBD2 (6 bases each). Germline V CDR1 and CDR2: SGHNT, YENEEA. Trimming cost V 1 base and J 4 bases, with 11 bases left between them. This CDR3 comprises 15 residues. The CDR3 DNA sequence: TGTGCCAGCAGCTTAGTTCGGGGGCCTTACAATGAGCAGTTCTTC. The encoded protein is CASSLVRGPYNEQFF.

This clonotype has ten or more counts. This chain uses TRBV5-1 with TRBJ2-7, with TRBD1 matching 9 bases. The CDR3 spans 15 residues. From germline, CDR1 is SGHRS and CDR2 YFSETQ. V dropped 0 bases and J dropped 0; count of bases not matched to a gene: 1. This chain's CDR3 is CASSLGDRASYEQYF. CDR3 in DNA: TGCGCCAGCAGCTTGGGGGACAGGGCCTCCTACGAGCAGTACTTC. The full variable domain, rest sourced from reference TRBV5-1 and TRBJ2-7, is KAGVTQTPRYLIKTRGQQVTLSCSPISGHRSVSWYQQTPGQGLQFLFEYFSETQRNKGNFPGRFSGRQFSNSRSEMNVSTLELGDSALYLCASSLGDRASYEQYFGPGTRLTVT.

This clonotype was found many times. The J gene is TRBJ2-7, the V gene TRBV10-3; TRBD1 is a possible D gene (5 bases). The CDR3 extends over 13 amino acids. Looked up from germline, CDR1 is ENHRY and CDR2 is SYGVKD. V shed 7 bases and J shed 2 bases, with 12 bases lying between them. The CDR3 DNA sequence: TGTGCCATCACCTGGGGCCCTCCCTACGAGCAGTACTTC. Protein sequence: CAITWGPPYEQYF.

Concerning this clonotype itself: This could be a read error, since a much larger clone is one nucleotide away. The chain joins TRBV7-3 to TRBJ2-2; TRBD2 matches 11 bases. The germline V gene encodes CDR1 SGHTA and CDR2 FQGTGA. The CDR3 consists of 16 residues. The CDR3 is CASNLTSGGNTGELFF. The CDR3 DNA follows: TGTGCCAGCAACTTAACTAGCGGGGGAAACACCGGGGAGCTGTTTTTT.

This clonotype has a count of ten or more. The rearrangement uses TRBV5-1 and TRBJ2-2; the D gene is possibly TRBD2 (6 bases). Trimming pared 1 base from V and 5 bases from J, leaving 18 bases between. The germline CDR1 and CDR2 sequences are SGHRS and YFSETQ. There are 17 residues in the CDR3. DNA for the CDR3: TGCGCCAGCAGCTTGCTACTGCCCGGGGCGGGAACCGGGGAGCTGTTTTTT. It translates to CASSLLLPGAGTGELFF.

The chain links TRBV12-3 or TRBV12-4 to TRBJ1-1, with TRBD1 matching over 7 bases. Unmatched junction bases numbered 17, after V lost 5 bases and J lost 2 bases. The CDR3 consists of 18 residues. For the CDR3, the DNA is TGTGCCAGCAGTCTTGTTAGGGAGCCAGGGGGTTTCAACACTGAAGCTTTCTTT. Its translation: CASSLVREPGGFNTEAFF.

This clonotype showed up many times. The chain uses TRBV28 and TRBJ2-2; the D is unclear. Between the trimmed V and J ends, which lost 4 bases and 0 bases, there was a span of 12 bases. CDR1 and CDR2 from the germline V gene are MDHEN and SYDVKM. The CDR3 sequence is 16 residues long. In DNA, the CDR3 is TGTGCCAGCAGTTCTCATTCTCGGGCGAACACCGGGGAGCTGTTTTTT. Amino acids: CASSSHSRANTGELFF.

In this sample, this clonotype turned up many times. This chain uses TRBV20-1 with TRBJ1-1; no clear D gene. Trimming removed 0 bases from V and 0 bases from J, with 8 bases in between. The CDR3 extends over 14 amino acids. Germline loops: CDR1 DFQATT, CDR2 SNEGSKA (reference sequence). The CDR3 DNA reads TGCAGTGCTAGAGATCTAGGGTTGAACACTGAAGCTTTCTTT. This sequence encodes CSARDLGLNTEAFF.

The chain joins TRBV6-5 to TRBJ2-7; 9 bases line up with TRBD1. The V and J ends lost 0 bases and 6 bases, in that order; junction bases with no gene match: 6. The CDR3 spans 15 residues. Per the germline V gene, CDR1 is MNHEY and CDR2 is SVGAGI. In DNA form, the CDR3 reads TGTGCCAGCAGTTACTCCGGGACAGGGTGGAGCGAGCAGTACTTC. Encoded protein: CASSYSGTGWSEQYF.

This clonotype was found many times. The V and J genes are TRBV5-6 and TRBJ2-2; TRBD2 matches 11 bases. CDR3 size: 15 residues. The germline V gene encodes CDR1 SGHDT and CDR2 YYEEEE. V shed 5 bases, J shed 4 bases, and the junction held 4 bases outside the gene matches. CDR3 sequence reads: CASSAGTSGTGELFF. In DNA form, the CDR3 reads TGTGCCAGCAGTGCCGGGACTAGCGGCACCGGGGAGCTGTTTTTT.

The table lists this clonotype with many counts. The V call is TRBV13, the J call TRBJ2-7; D gene unclear. Trimming cost V 4 bases and J 2 bases, with 6 bases left between them. The CDR3 is made up of 12 amino acids. Germline V CDR1 and CDR2: PRHDT, FYEKMQ (reference sequence). CDR3 loop: CASSSQTYEQYF. DNA for the CDR3: TGTGCCAGCAGCTCACAGACCTACGAGCAGTACTTC.

Points on this clonotype: With a much larger clone just one base away, this may be a read error. This CDR3 fails to terminate in the conserved phenylalanine or tryptophan, so it likely reflects a read error. V and J are TRBV28 and TRBJ1-6; D may be TRBD1 (6 bases). The length of the CDR3 is 15 residues. Germline CDR1 and CDR2: MDHEN and SYDVKM. V lost 8 bases, J lost 0 bases, and 11 bases lay in between. The CDR3 is CASLGQSSYNSPLHL. The DNA of the CDR3 is TGTGCCAGCCTGGGACAAAGCTCCTATAATTCACCCCTCCACCTT.

This clonotype was picked up many times. The chain has TRBV9 and TRBJ2-1; D not resolved. The ends were cut back, 3 bases at V and 6 bases at J, with 10 bases in the middle. Germline lookup yields CDR1 SGDLS and CDR2 YYNGEE. The CDR3 totals 13 residues. CDR3 nucleotide sequence: TGTGCCAGCAGCGGAGGTACGCTCAATGAGCAGTTCTTC. Amino acid sequence: CASSGGTLNEQFF.

A few counts support this clonotype. V usage is TRBV6-1 and J usage is TRBJ2-1; 12 bases align to TRBD2. The CDR3 runs 16 residues. From germline, CDR1 is MNHNS and CDR2 SASEGT. Unmatched junction bases numbered 5, after V lost 5 bases and J lost 3 bases. The CDR3 reads CASSRKLAGGYNEQFF. CDR3 coding DNA: TGTGCCAGCAGTCGAAAACTAGCGGGAGGCTACAATGAGCAGTTCTTC.

On this clonotype: This sequence is one base from a far larger clone and is likely a read error. The chain recombines TRBV27 with TRBJ2-1, with D perhaps TRBD2 (8 bases). The CDR3 sequence is 14 residues long. The germline V and J ends were trimmed by 3 bases and 10 bases, with 16 bases remaining between them. From germline, CDR1 is MNHEY and CDR2 SMNVEV (reference sequence). The CDR3 bases are TGTGCCAGCAGTTTGGGACTAGGGGGCGGCGAGCAGTTCTTC. This translates into CASSLGLGGGEQFF.

The chain uses TRBV9 and TRBJ2-1, with 11 bases aligning to TRBD1. The junction had 7 bases not matched to a gene; V was cut back by 3 bases and J by 5 bases. Germline values: CDR1 SGDLS, CDR2 YYNGEE. The CDR3 extends over 16 amino acids. The CDR3 reads CASSEGQGVLDNEQFF. The CDR3, as DNA: TGTGCCAGCAGCGAGGGACAGGGGGTGTTAGACAATGAGCAGTTCTTC.